The next 2 T cell receptor beta chains were all read from a single sample in a study of blood T cell repertoires in COVID-19. Only in-frame clones appear in the TCRdb table, and some are missing; sequencing was by immunoSEQ multiplex PCR. The sample consists of some 510,000 clones, around nine tenths of them appearing once. Specimen: PBMCs or T cells enriched from blood (not recorded which). Receptors were obtained from a woman in her thirties or forties who had recovered from COVID-19.

The chain couples TRBV7-9 to TRBJ2-2, with 9 positions matching TRBD1. There are 17 residues in the CDR3. CDR1 and CDR2 (germline): SEHNR, FQNEAQ (reference sequence). Germline trimming cut 6 bases from V and 3 bases from J; bases unmatched to any gene: 11. CDR3 residues: CASSFPGQGSDTGELFF. CDR3 sequence (DNA): TGTGCCAGCAGTTTTCCGGGACAGGGTTCGGACACCGGGGAGCTGTTTTTT.

The chain combines TRBV6-5 with TRBJ2-2; 7 bases line up with TRBD1. With V trimmed by 6 bases and J by 0 bases, 1 base remained unmatched. Germline CDR1 is MNHEY and CDR2 is SVGAGI. The CDR3 totals 14 residues. The CDR3 DNA sequence: TGTGCCAGCAGGGGGACAGCGAACACCGGGGAGCTGTTTTTT. Translated, it gives CASRGTANTGELFF.